What follows are 6 T cell receptor beta chains derived from one specimen sequenced in a study of shared clonotypes between healthy human individuals. Naive CD8 populations comprised CD45RO-negative cells positively selected for CCR7, excluding terminally differentiated effector memory CD45RA+ cells. Clones were read by immunoSEQ multiplex PCR, and TCRdb kept only the in-frame ones, dropping some. The table records 1.5 million to 2.5 million clones, about 95% of them present only once. Sequencing used naive CD8+ T cells sorted from blood. The receptor source for this set is a man aged 18 to 29 in good health.

About this clone: This CDR3 is also generated by other DNA sequences in the sample. The chain joins TRBV29-1 to TRBJ2-7; TRBD2 agrees at 9 bases. V shed 3 bases and J 4 bases; nucleotides not matched to a gene: 4. Germline CDR1 and CDR2: SQVTM and ANQGSEA. The CDR3 sequence is 13 residues long. CDR3 amino acids: CSVEASGTYEQYF. Here the CDR3 DNA reads TGCAGCGTTGAGGCTAGCGGGACTTACGAGCAGTACTTC.

The chain joins TRBV10-1 to TRBJ2-1; no definite D call. V lost 3 bases, J lost 0 bases, and 9 bases lay in between. CDR3 length: 15 amino acids. Germline CDR1 is WNHNN and CDR2 is SYGVQD (reference sequence). The CDR3 region has the DNA TGCGCCAGCAGTGACTACAGCAGCTCCTACAATGAGCAGTTCTTC. Protein product: CASSDYSSSYNEQFF.

On this clone itself: This may arise from a read error, as a much more abundant clone is one base away. The chain links TRBV11-2 to TRBJ2-5, with 7 bases identical to TRBD1. Germline V lookup: CDR1 SGHAT, CDR2 FQNNGV. J lost 2 bases, V lost 5 bases, and 5 bases had no gene match. The CDR3 runs 14 residues. This CDR3 is CASSDTGVQETQYF. In nucleotides, the CDR3 is TGTGCCAGCAGCGACACAGGGGTTCAAGAGACCCAGTACTTC. Full variable domain (missing parts from reference TRBV11-2 and TRBJ2-5): EAGVAQSPRYKIIEKRQSVAFWCNPISGHATLYWYQQILGQGPKLLIQFQNNGVVDDSQLPKDRFSAERLKGVDSTLKIQPAKLEDSAVYLCASSDTGVQETQYFGPGTRLLVL.

This clone was observed a single time. The chain is built from TRBV2 and TRBJ2-2; 7 bases line up with TRBD1. The germline V gene encodes CDR1 SNHLY and CDR2 FYNNEI. The CDR3 covers 14 residues. V shed 11 bases, J shed 1 base, and the junction held 7 bases outside the gene matches. The CDR3 nucleotides read TGTGCCGGTACAGGGGCGGAGAACACCGGGGAGCTGTTTTTT. It encodes CAGTGAENTGELFF.

There are a few counts of this clone. The rearrangement joins TRBV27 to TRBJ1-3, with 7 bases that match TRBD1. V dropped 6 bases and J dropped 4; count of bases not matched to a gene: 6. Germline assignment: CDR1 MNHEY and CDR2 SMNVEV (reference sequence). The CDR3 has 14 residues. As DNA, the CDR3 is TGTGCCAGCAGCCCACAGGGGAGCGGAAACACCATATATTTT. Translation gives CASSPQGSGNTIYF.

The gene calls are TRBV16 and TRBJ2-5; D gene ambiguous. In germline, CDR1 is KGHSY, CDR2 FQNENV. The CDR3 sequence is 15 residues long. Trimming took 0 bases from V and 1 from J, leaving 9 bases between them. CDR3 in amino acids: CASSQSDQVQETQYF. The CDR3, as DNA: TGTGCCAGCAGCCAATCGGATCAGGTCCAAGAGACCCAGTACTTC.